The rows below give T cell receptor beta chains drawn from one sample of a study of shared clonotypes between healthy human individuals. Method: immunoSEQ multiplex PCR; TCRdb's copy keeps in-frame clones and lacks some. The sample records more than 2 million clones, approximately 94% being singletons. The sequencing sample was made of naive CD8+ T cells sorted from blood. Every receptor here comes from a man aged 18-30 years in good health. The CDR3 runs from the conserved cysteine through the conserved F or W. The order of the fields is CDR3 DNA, CDR3 protein, D gene, clone size, V gene, J gene. The D gene is left open where the match is weak. Clone size is given for some rows only: seen once, a few or many times, or a class if the clone is expanded.

TGTGCCAGCAGCCGGGACACCAGTTACGAGCAGTACTTC,CASSRDTSYEQYF,NA,NA,TRBV5-4,TRBJ2-7
TGTGCCAGCAGCTTAGCTGGACTAGCGGGAGCCAATGAGCAGTTCTTC,CASSLAGLAGANEQFF,TRBD2,NA,TRBV11-2,TRBJ2-1
TGTGCCAGCAGTGACTCGGGACTAGCTGCCGCTGAGCAGTTCTTC,CASSDSGLAAAEQFF,TRBD2,NA,TRBV6-1,TRBJ2-1
TGTGCCAGCAGTGATGGGGTTTCGAACTATGGCTACACCTTC,CASSDGVSNYGYTF,NA,few,TRBV6-4,TRBJ1-2
TGTGCCAGAAGCGGAAGGACAGGGGTTTATGGCTACACCTTC,CARSGRTGVYGYTF,TRBD1,NA,TRBV5-3,TRBJ1-2
TGTGCCAGCTCAACGAAGACAGAACCCTATCAGCCCCAGCATTTT,CASSTKTEPYQPQHF,NA,NA,TRBV18,TRBJ1-5
TGTGCGATGGACAGCTCCTACGAGCAGTACTTC,CAMDSSYEQYF,NA,NA,TRBV30,TRBJ2-7
TGTGCCAGCAGCCGGGCTAGCGGGGGCGCAGATACGCAGTATTTT,CASSRASGGADTQYF,TRBD2,NA,TRBV4-2,TRBJ2-3
TGTGCCAGCACCCGGCGGGGGGATAGCACAGATACGCAGTATTTT,CASTRRGDSTDTQYF,TRBD2,NA,TRBV7-9,TRBJ2-3
TGTGCCAGCAGTGGGGGACAGGGGTACTACGAGCAGTACTTC,CASSGGQGYYEQYF,TRBD1,NA,TRBV2,TRBJ2-7
TGTGCCAGCAGTTACTACAGGGGTAGTGAGACCCAGTACTTC,CASSYYRGSETQYF,TRBD1,once,TRBV6-5,TRBJ2-5
TGCGCCAGCAGCTTCGGGCAGGGCACCGGGGAGCTGTTTTTT,CASSFGQGTGELFF,NA,NA,TRBV4-3,TRBJ2-2
TGTGCCAGCAGCCCATATTCTAGCGGGGCGTTCAATGAGCAGTTCTTC,CASSPYSSGAFNEQFF,TRBD2,NA,TRBV7-9,TRBJ2-1
TGTGCCAGCAGCGCCACGATGGCCCGTGAGACCCAGTACTTC,CASSATMARETQYF,NA,NA,TRBV7-9,TRBJ2-5
TGTGCCAGCAGTGAGTACGGGCAGGGAGAGACCCAGTACTTC,CASSEYGQGETQYF,NA,NA,TRBV6-1,TRBJ2-5
TGTGCCAGCAGCTTAGTTTCCAGGGACCCCTACGAGCAGTACTTC,CASSLVSRDPYEQYF,NA,NA,TRBV7-9,TRBJ2-7
TGTGCCAGCAGTTTTATAGCAGGACTTCCCACTGAAGCTTTCTTT,CASSFIAGLPTEAFF,NA,NA,TRBV28,TRBJ1-1
TGTGCCAGCTTCCCCCGACCGGGACTAGCGGGAGTCCGCACCGGGGAGCTGTTTTTT,CASFPRPGLAGVRTGELFF,TRBD2,NA,TRBV2,TRBJ2-2
TGTGCCAGCAGCTTGGTAGGGGCCGGCGAGCAGTACTTC,CASSLVGAGEQYF,NA,once,TRBV5-8,TRBJ2-7
TGTGCCAGCAGTCGACAGGGTGATGGCTACACCTTC,CASSRQGDGYTF,TRBD1,few,TRBV6-5,TRBJ1-2
TGCGCCAGCAGCGAGGATACATCGGAACCGCTGTTTTTT,CASSEDTSEPLFF,NA,NA,TRBV5-1,TRBJ2-2
TGCAGCGTTGAGATTTTCGGTGAGCAGTTCTTC,CSVEIFGEQFF,NA,NA,TRBV29-1,TRBJ2-1
TGTGCCAGCAGCAAAGAGGTTTACCATTTAGGGGGCACCAAGACCTATAATTCACCCCTCCACTTT,CASSKEVYHLGGTKTYNSPLHF,NA,NA,TRBV21-1,TRBJ1-6
TGTGCCAGCAGCTGGCCGGGACAGGGACGGTCCTCAACCTACAATGAGCAGTTCTTC,CASSWPGQGRSSTYNEQFF,TRBD1,NA,TRBV7-9,TRBJ2-1
TGTGCCAGCAGCTCCAGACAGGGCTACGAGCAGTACTTC,CASSSRQGYEQYF,TRBD1,NA,TRBV11-3,TRBJ2-7
TGTGCCAGCAGTGATCCGGGACCCCTCTATGATGAGCAGTTCTTC,CASSDPGPLYDEQFF,NA,NA,TRBV6-1,TRBJ2-1
TGCGCCAGCAGCTTCACAGGTACTGAAGCTTTCTTT,CASSFTGTEAFF,NA,NA,TRBV4-1,TRBJ1-1
TGTGCCAGCAGCCCATCGACCCACGGGTACGAGCAGTACTTC,CASSPSTHGYEQYF,NA,NA,TRBV13,TRBJ2-7
TGTGCCATCAGTGGGGACATGTCTAGCACAGATACGCAGTATTTT,CAISGDMSSTDTQYF,NA,NA,TRBV10-3,TRBJ2-3
TGTGCCAGCAGAGACGGGACAGGGCTCTACGAGCAGTACTTC,CASRDGTGLYEQYF,TRBD1,NA,TRBV6-1,TRBJ2-7
TGTGCCAGCAGCTTAGTAGCCCCCTACGAGCAGTACTTC,CASSLVAPYEQYF,NA,NA,TRBV7-8,TRBJ2-7
TGTGCTAGCGGGACCACCGGGGAGCTGTTTTTT,CASGTTGELFF,TRBD2,NA,TRBV7-7,TRBJ2-2
TGTGCCAGCAGCTTAGATTGGATTGGCGGCGGCTCCTACGAGCAGTACTTC,CASSLDWIGGGSYEQYF,NA,once,TRBV11-2,TRBJ2-7
TGTGCCACCAGGGAAACAACTAATGAAAAACTGTTTTTT,CATRETTNEKLFF,NA,NA,TRBV6-4,TRBJ1-4
TGTGCCTGGGACAGGGGTTCTCGGAACACTGAAGCTTTCTTT,CAWDRGSRNTEAFF,TRBD1,few,TRBV30,TRBJ1-1
TGTGCCAGCAGCTCCGGGACTAGCTCTGCAGATACGCAGTATTTT,CASSSGTSSADTQYF,TRBD2,NA,TRBV7-9,TRBJ2-3
TGCGCCAGCAGCGAAGGAGTTGCAACTAATGAAAAACTGTTTTTT,CASSEGVATNEKLFF,NA,NA,TRBV4-1,TRBJ1-4
TGTGCCAGCAGTGGACTTTTTACAAACTGGGATATGGGTACGCAGTATTTT,CASSGLFTNWDMGTQYF,NA,once,TRBV2,TRBJ2-3
TGCGCCAGCAGCCAAGACGAGGCCACTGAAGCTTTCTTT,CASSQDEATEAFF,NA,NA,TRBV4-3,TRBJ1-1
TGTGCTAGTGGTTCCCCGCGGACTAGCGGGAACAATGAGCAGTTCTTC,CASGSPRTSGNNEQFF,TRBD2,NA,TRBV12-5,TRBJ2-1
TGTGCCATCAGTGACATTCCGGGACAGGGGGTTTACGAGCAGTACTTC,CAISDIPGQGVYEQYF,TRBD1,NA,TRBV10-3,TRBJ2-7
TGTGCCAGCAGCGTAGCGGCGGGGGGGTTTGATGGCTACACCTTC,CASSVAAGGFDGYTF,NA,NA,TRBV9,TRBJ1-2
TGCGCCAGCAGCCGGGGCAGGGGTTACGAGCAGTACTTC,CASSRGRGYEQYF,NA,NA,TRBV4-1,TRBJ2-7
TGTGCTAGTGGTTTGGGGACTAGCGGGAGACCCGGGGAGCTGTTTTTT,CASGLGTSGRPGELFF,TRBD2,NA,TRBV12-5,TRBJ2-2
TGTGCCAGCAGTTTGAATTTAGCGGGGGGGCAGTACTTC,CASSLNLAGGQYF,TRBD2,NA,TRBV27,TRBJ2-7
TGTGCCAGCTCACCTCCCTTTAGCGGGAGGGCCAAAGTCGGGGAGCTGTTTTTT,CASSPPFSGRAKVGELFF,TRBD2,NA,TRBV18,TRBJ2-2
TGTGCCAGCAGCTTACCCCTAGCGGGAAGTGGCGAGCAGTACTTC,CASSLPLAGSGEQYF,TRBD2,NA,TRBV7-9,TRBJ2-7
TGTGCCAGCAGCTTAGCCGCCGGGACTGAGCGGTACGAGCAGTACTTC,CASSLAAGTERYEQYF,NA,NA,TRBV7-8,TRBJ2-7
TGTGCCAGTAGTATTACGGGGAGGCCCTACGAGCAGTACTTC,CASSITGRPYEQYF,NA,NA,TRBV19,TRBJ2-7
TGTGCCAGCAGTTGGACCCCATCGGGGACAGGGGTGCCATCTTTT,CASSWTPSGTGVPSF,TRBD1,NA,TRBV28,TRBJ2-3
TGTGCCAGCAGCCAAGACGAGAACTATGGCTACACCTTC,CASSQDENYGYTF,NA,NA,TRBV14,TRBJ1-2